This record looks at one TCR beta chain sequence and its context. Repertoires were generated with immunoSEQ multiplex PCR, while TCRdb's copy carries only in-frame clones and drops some. The sample lists tens of thousands of clones; less than 90% were seen once. This CDR3 is 14 amino acids long. Germline assignment: CDR1 MNHNS and CDR2 SASEGT. The V and J ends lost 3 bases and 5 bases respectively, with 8 bases between them. This sample stems from a study of PD-L1 blockade in urothelial cancer. As for the study in general: Previous chemotherapy exposure amounted to 0 to 3 regimens for patients. Blood underwent analysis 3 weeks (second dose) and 6 weeks after treatment began.

The time point is: pretreatment peripheral blood. The chain joins TRBV6-1 to TRBJ1-6; no definite D call. The sequence was obtained from a man in his fifties or sixties with urothelial cancer. This specimen was PBMCs, taken around atezolizumab (anti-PD-L1) treatment. CDR3 protein: CASSEHNNNSPLHF. CDR3 sequence (DNA): TGTGCCAGCAGTGAGCACAACAATAATTCACCCCTCCACTTT.